The entry below gives a single T cell receptor beta chain sequence along with its context. In the authors' workflow: Researchers report that nucleated cell counts were estimated from reference gene primer amplification. The method was immunoSEQ multiplex PCR; TCRdb's version includes in-frame clones alone and lacks a portion of them. V, J and clone size are taken as reported in that table, and D and trimming were inferred from the DNA itself. Of more than 60,000 clones in the sample, roughly 91% were seen once. V shed 0 bases, J shed 6 bases, and the junction held 4 bases outside the gene matches. This CDR3 contains 15 residues. Looked up from germline, CDR1 is PRHDT and CDR2 is FYEKMQ (reference sequence). The record originates from a study of blood T cell repertoires in COVID-19. On the study more broadly: Samples representing acute and convalescent COVID-19 were sourced from the United States, Italy and Spain.

Sequencing was performed on PBMCs or T cells enriched from blood (not recorded which). V is TRBV13 and J is TRBJ2-1; 8 bases fit TRBD1. The receptor's source is a woman aged 40 to 50 who had recovered from COVID-19. For the CDR3, the DNA is TGTGCCAGCAGCTTAGGCCAGGGGGCTGTCAATGAGCAGTTCTTC. This gives the protein CASSLGQGAVNEQFF. The whole variable domain, remainder taken from reference TRBV13 and TRBJ2-1, is AAGVIQSPRHLIKEKRETATLKCYPIPRHDTVYWYQQGPGQDPQFLISFYEKMQSDKGSIPDRFSAQQFSDYHSELNMSSLELGDSALYFCASSLGQGAVNEQFFGPGTRLTVL.